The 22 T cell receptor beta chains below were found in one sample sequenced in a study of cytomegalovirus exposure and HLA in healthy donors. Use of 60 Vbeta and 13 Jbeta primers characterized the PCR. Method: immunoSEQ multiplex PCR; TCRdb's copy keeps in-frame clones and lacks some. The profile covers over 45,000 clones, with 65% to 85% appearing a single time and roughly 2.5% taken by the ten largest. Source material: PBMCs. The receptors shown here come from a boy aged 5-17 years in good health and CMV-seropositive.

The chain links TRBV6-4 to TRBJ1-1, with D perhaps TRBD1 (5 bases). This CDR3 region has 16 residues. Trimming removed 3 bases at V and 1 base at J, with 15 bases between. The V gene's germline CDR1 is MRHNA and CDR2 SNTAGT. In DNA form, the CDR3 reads TGTGCCAGCAGTGAAACAAGGGGTGGGCAGAACACTGAAGCTTTCTTT. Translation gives CASSETRGGQNTEAFF.

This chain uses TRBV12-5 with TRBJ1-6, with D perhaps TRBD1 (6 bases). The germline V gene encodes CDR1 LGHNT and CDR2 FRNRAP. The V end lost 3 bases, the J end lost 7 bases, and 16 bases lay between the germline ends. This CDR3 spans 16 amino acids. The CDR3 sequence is CASGFFGGLQNSPLHF. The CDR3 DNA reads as TGTGCTAGTGGTTTTTTCGGGGGGCTTCAAAATTCACCCCTCCACTTT.

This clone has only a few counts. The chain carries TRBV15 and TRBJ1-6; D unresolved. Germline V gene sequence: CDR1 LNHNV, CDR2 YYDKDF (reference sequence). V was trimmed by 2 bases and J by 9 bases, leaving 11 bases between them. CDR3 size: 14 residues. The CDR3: CATSRQAPGSPLHF. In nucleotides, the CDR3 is TGTGCCACCAGCAGACAGGCGCCCGGTTCACCCCTCCACTTT.

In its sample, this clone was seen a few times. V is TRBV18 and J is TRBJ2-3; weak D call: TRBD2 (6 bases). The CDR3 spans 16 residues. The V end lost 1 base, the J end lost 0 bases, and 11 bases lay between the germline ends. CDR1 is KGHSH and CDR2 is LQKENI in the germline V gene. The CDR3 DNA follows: TGTGCCAGCTCACCACGTGGGGGGTCTAGCACAGATACGCAGTATTTT. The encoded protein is CASSPRGGSSTDTQYF.

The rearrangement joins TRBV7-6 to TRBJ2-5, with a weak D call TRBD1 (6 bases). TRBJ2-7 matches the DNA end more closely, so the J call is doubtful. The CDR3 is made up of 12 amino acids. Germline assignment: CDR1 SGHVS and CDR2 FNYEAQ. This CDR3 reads CASSLGDTEQYF. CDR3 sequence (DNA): TGTGCCAGCAGTCTCGGGGACACCGAGCAGTACTTC.

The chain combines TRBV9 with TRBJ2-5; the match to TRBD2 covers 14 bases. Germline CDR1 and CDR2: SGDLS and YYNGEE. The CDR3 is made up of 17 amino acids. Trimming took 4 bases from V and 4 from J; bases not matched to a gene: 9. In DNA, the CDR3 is TGTGCCAGCAGCCTCCCCCGTGGGACTAGCGGGGGAGAGACCCAGTACTTC. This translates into CASSLPRGTSGGETQYF.

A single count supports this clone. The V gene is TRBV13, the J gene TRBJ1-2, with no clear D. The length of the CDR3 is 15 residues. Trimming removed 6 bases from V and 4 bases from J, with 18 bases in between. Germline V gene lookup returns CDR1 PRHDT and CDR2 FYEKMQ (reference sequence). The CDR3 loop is CASRPGPGEGYGYTF. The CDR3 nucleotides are TGTGCCAGCAGACCCGGACCGGGAGAAGGCTATGGCTACACCTTC.

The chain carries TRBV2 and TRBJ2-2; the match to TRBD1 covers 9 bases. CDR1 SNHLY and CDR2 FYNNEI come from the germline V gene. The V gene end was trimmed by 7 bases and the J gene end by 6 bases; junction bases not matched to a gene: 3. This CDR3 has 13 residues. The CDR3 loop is CASNRGQAGELFF. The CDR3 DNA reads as TGTGCCAGCAACAGGGGGCAGGCCGGGGAGCTGTTTTTT.

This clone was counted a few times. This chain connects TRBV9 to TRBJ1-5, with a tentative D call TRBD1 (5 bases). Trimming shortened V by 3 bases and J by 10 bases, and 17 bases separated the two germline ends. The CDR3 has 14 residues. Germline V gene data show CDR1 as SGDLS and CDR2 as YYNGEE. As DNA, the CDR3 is TGTGCCAGCAGCGAGTGGGGGGGGATTAGTCCCCAGCATTTT. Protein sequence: CASSEWGGISPQHF.

CDR3: CASSSLAGGNYEQYF. Here the CDR3 DNA reads TGTGCCAGCAGTTCCCTAGCGGGGGGAAACTACGAGCAGTACTTC. The rearrangement links TRBV28 to TRBJ2-7, with TRBD2 identical over 11 bases. Germline CDR1 reads MDHEN; CDR2 reads SYDVKM. V lost 4 bases to trimming and J lost 3 bases; unmatched junction nucleotides: 5. The CDR3 totals 15 residues.

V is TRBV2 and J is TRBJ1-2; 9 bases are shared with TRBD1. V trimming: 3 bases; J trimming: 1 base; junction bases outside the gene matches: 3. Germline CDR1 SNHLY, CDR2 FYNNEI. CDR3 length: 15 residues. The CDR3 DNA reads TGTGCCAGCAGTGATAGGGACAGGGTTAACTATGGCTACACCTTC. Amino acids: CASSDRDRVNYGYTF.

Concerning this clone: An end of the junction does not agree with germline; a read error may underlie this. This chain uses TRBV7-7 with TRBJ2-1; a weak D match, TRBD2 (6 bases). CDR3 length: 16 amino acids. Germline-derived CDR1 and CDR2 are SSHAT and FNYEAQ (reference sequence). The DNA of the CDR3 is TGTGCTAGCAGCCCCTTGGCGGGGATGTCCTACAATGAGCAGTTCTTC. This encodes CASSPLAGMSYNEQFF.

The CDR3 protein is CASRDARYQRDTQYF. In DNA form, the CDR3 reads TGTGCCAGCAGAGATGCCAGGTACCAACGAGATACGCAGTATTTT. The V gene is TRBV7-9, the J gene TRBJ2-3, with D unclear. Germline CDR1 SEHNR, CDR2 FQNEAQ (reference sequence). This CDR3 is 15 amino acids long. V shed 6 bases and J shed 5 bases, with 18 bases lying between them.

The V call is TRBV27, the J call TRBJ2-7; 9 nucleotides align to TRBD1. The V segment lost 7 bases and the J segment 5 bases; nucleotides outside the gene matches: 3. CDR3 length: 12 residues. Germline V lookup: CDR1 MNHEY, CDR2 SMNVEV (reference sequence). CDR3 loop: CASKQGADEQYF. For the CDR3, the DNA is TGTGCCAGCAAACAGGGGGCTGACGAGCAGTACTTC.

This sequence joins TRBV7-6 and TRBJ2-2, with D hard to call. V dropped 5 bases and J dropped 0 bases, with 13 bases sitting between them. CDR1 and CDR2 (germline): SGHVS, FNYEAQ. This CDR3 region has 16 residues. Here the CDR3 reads CASSNRLRANTGELFF. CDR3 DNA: TGTGCCAGCAGCAACCGACTCCGCGCGAACACCGGGGAGCTGTTTTTT.

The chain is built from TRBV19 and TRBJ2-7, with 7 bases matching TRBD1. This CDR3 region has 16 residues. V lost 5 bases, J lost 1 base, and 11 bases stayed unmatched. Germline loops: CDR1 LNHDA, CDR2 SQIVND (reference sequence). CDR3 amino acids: CASSPMGTAASYEQYF. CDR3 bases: TGTGCCAGTAGTCCAATGGGGACAGCTGCTTCCTACGAGCAGTACTTC.

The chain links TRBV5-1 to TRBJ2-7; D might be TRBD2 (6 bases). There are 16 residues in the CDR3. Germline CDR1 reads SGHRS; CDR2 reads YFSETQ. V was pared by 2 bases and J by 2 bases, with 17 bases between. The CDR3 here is CASSFRWGGETYEQYF. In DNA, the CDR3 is TGCGCCAGCAGCTTCCGTTGGGGAGGAGAGACCTACGAGCAGTACTTC.

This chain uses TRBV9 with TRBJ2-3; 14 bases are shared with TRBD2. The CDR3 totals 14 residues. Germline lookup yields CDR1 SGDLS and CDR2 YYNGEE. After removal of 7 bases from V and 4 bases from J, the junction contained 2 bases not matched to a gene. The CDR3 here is CASSTSGGADTQYF. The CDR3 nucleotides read TGTGCCAGCTCGACTAGCGGGGGGGCAGATACGCAGTATTTT.

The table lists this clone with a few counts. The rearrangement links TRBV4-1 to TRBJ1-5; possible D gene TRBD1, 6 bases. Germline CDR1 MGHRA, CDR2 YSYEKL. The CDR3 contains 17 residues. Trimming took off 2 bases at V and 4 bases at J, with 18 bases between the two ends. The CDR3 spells CASSQFGTGTSNQPQHF. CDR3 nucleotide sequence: TGCGCCAGCAGCCAATTCGGTACCGGGACAAGTAATCAGCCCCAGCATTTT.

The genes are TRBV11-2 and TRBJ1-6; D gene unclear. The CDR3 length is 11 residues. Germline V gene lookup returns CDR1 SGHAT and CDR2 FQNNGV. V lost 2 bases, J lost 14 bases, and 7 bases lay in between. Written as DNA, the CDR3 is TGTGCCAGCAGCTTACGGGGATCCCTCCACTTT. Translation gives CASSLRGSLHF.

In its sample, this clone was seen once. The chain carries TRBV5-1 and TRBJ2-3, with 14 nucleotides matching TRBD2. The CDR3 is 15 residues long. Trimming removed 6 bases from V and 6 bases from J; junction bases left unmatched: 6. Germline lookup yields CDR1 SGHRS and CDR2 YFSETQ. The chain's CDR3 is CASTRTSGGPDTQYF. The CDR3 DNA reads TGCGCCAGCACCCGGACTAGCGGGGGGCCCGATACGCAGTATTTT. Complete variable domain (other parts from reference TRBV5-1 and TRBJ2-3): KAGVTQTPRYLIKTRGQQVTLSCSPISGHRSVSWYQQTPGQGLQFLFEYFSETQRNKGNFPGRFSGRQFSNSRSEMNVSTLELGDSALYLCASTRTSGGPDTQYFGPGTRLTVL.

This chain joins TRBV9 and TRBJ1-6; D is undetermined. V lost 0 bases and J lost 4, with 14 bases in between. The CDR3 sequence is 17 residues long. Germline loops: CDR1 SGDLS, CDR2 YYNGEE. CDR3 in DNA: TGTGCCAGCAGCGTAGGTAGGGATCGGGGATATAATTCACCCCTCCACTTT. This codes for CASSVGRDRGYNSPLHF.